These 16 T cell receptor beta chains were sequenced from one sample in a study of T cells after yellow fever vaccination. TCRdb processed the 5' RACE reads anew with MiXCR; each CDR3 protein has one entry. This table holds roughly 170,000 distinct CDR3 sequences, approximately 9.9% found once. The specimen comprised CD8+ T cells sorted from PBMCs, sampled 45 days after the yellow fever booster vaccination. The receptors shown here come from a young man who received the YFV17D yellow fever vaccine.

This clonotype was observed a few times. The rearrangement joins TRBV5-1 to TRBJ2-7; D not certain. Germline V lookup: CDR1 SGHRS, CDR2 YFSETQ. The V gene lost 5 bases and the J gene lost 0 bases, with 9 bases spanning the gap. The CDR3 runs to 13 residues. The DNA of the CDR3 is TGCGCCAGCAGACAGCCGGGCTCCTACGAGCAGTACTTC. This encodes CASRQPGSYEQYF.

V gene TRBV28 combines with J gene TRBJ2-5, with 10 bases that match TRBD2. CDR3 size: 16 residues. Germline V gives CDR1 MDHEN, CDR2 SYDVKM. Losses at the gene ends were 8 bases for V and 5 bases for J; bases not matched to a gene: 14. Written as DNA, the CDR3 is TGTGCCAGCCTCCCCGCTAGCGGGGGAATGTCCGAGACCCAGTACTTC. This sequence encodes CASLPASGGMSETQYF.

This sequence joins TRBV6-2 or TRBV6-3 and TRBJ2-7; 9 positions match TRBD1. The length of the CDR3 is 14 residues. CDR1 is MNHEY and CDR2 is SVGEGT in the germline V gene. Trimming cost V 6 bases and J 6 bases; bases outside gene matches: 9. The chain's CDR3 is CASRHRDRAFEQYV. CDR3 nucleotides: TGTGCCAGCAGACACCGGGACAGGGCCTTCGAGCAGTACGTC.

The gene calls are TRBV9 and TRBJ1-2; D is ambiguous. This CDR3 contains 12 residues. V shed 2 bases and J shed 1 base, with 3 bases lying between them. Germline V gene data show CDR1 as SGDLS and CDR2 as YYNGEE. CDR3 loop: CASSVNNYGYTF. The CDR3 DNA follows: TGTGCCAGCAGCGTGAATAACTATGGCTACACCTTC.

V is TRBV6-5 and J is TRBJ2-4, with a possible D match to TRBD1 (7 bases). This CDR3 has 13 residues. CDR1 and CDR2 from the germline V gene are MNHEY and SVGAGI. Trimming cost V 5 bases and J 8 bases, with 13 bases left between them. The CDR3 is CASSQPRGDIQYF. The CDR3 DNA reads TGTGCCAGCAGTCAACCCAGGGGGGACATTCAGTACTTC.

This clonotype was seen only a few times. This sequence joins TRBV23-1 and TRBJ2-7; possibly TRBD1 or TRBD2 for D (5 bases each). TRBV23-1 is an ORF for which the function is uncertain. The CDR3 is 14 amino acids. V was cut by 2 bases and J by 0 bases, with 8 bases left in between. The CDR3, as DNA: TGCGCCAGCAGTCAAGGGGGAAGCTCCTACGAGCAGTACGTC. Translating gives CASSQGGSSYEQYV.

This clonotype has more than one count but fewer than ten. CDR3 DNA sequence: TGCGCCAGCAGCCAACCCCCCGGGGGGAACTATGGCTACACCTTC. Translated: CASSQPPGGNYGYTF. J is TRBJ1-2 and V is TRBV4-1; D is possibly TRBD1 (5 bases). Per germline, CDR1 MGHRA and CDR2 YSYEKL. The CDR3 totals 15 residues. V was clipped by 2 bases and J by 2 bases, with 12 bases between them.

This chain connects TRBV10-3 to TRBJ1-1, with D possibly TRBD1 on 6 matching bases. Trimming took 8 bases from V and 4 from J, leaving 20 bases between them. Germline CDR1 and CDR2: ENHRY and SYGVKD. CDR3 length: 15 residues. This chain's CDR3 is CAIRPGTKNPTEAFF. The CDR3 DNA is TGTGCCATCCGTCCCGGGACAAAGAATCCCACTGAAGCTTTCTTT.

This sequence joins TRBV11-2 and TRBJ2-1, with D maybe TRBD1 (5 bases). Germline CDR1 SGHAT, CDR2 FQNNGV. The CDR3 totals 14 residues. V lost 3 bases to trimming and J lost 1 base, with 7 bases between them. DNA for the CDR3: TGTGCCAGCAGCTTTCCAGGGTCCTACAATGAGCAGTTCTTC. Amino acids: CASSFPGSYNEQFF.

This clonotype was counted between two and nine times. This chain joins TRBV5-1 and TRBJ2-1; TRBD1 agrees at 7 bases. Germline CDR1 and CDR2: SGHRS and YFSETQ. CDR3 length equals 15 residues. J gave up 3 bases and V 4 bases, and 7 bases lay outside the gene matches. The CDR3 coding sequence is TGCGCCAGCAGCCGGGACAGTTCATACTACAATGAGCAGTTCTTC. Its translation: CASSRDSSYYNEQFF.

On this clonotype: Being one base from a much bigger clone, this may be a read error. The chain recombines TRBV4-2 with TRBJ2-3, with D maybe TRBD1 (5 bases). The CDR3 contains 13 residues. Germline V gene data show CDR1 as LGHNA and CDR2 as YNFKEQ. V lost 4 bases and J lost 6, with 11 bases in between. The CDR3 loop reads CASSPPSGDTQYF. CDR3 in DNA: TGTGCCAGCAGCCCCCCCTCAGGGGATACGCAGTATTTT.

This clonotype was seen a handful of times. The rearrangement uses TRBV5-1 and TRBJ2-3; no reliable D call. Trimming removed 2 bases from V and 1 base from J, with 8 bases in between. This CDR3 has 14 residues. Per the germline V gene, CDR1 is SGHRS and CDR2 is YFSETQ. As DNA, the CDR3 is TGCGCCAGCAGCTTCAGACGGGGCACAGATACGCAGTATTTT. It specifies CASSFRRGTDTQYF.

This clonotype was detected only a few times. The J gene is TRBJ1-2, the V gene TRBV5-1, with D unclear. V lost 0 bases and J lost 8, with 17 bases in between. The CDR3 is 15 amino acids. Germline V gives CDR1 SGHRS, CDR2 YFSETQ. The chain's CDR3 is CASSLGPTPHGGYTF. DNA of the CDR3: TGCGCCAGCAGCTTGGGCCCAACACCCCACGGGGGCTACACCTTC.

The V and J genes are TRBV6-5 and TRBJ2-1; D is possibly TRBD2 (6 bases). V was shortened by 2 bases and J by 6 bases, with 11 bases between the two germline ends. The V gene's germline CDR1 is MNHEY and CDR2 SVGAGI. The CDR3 consists of 14 residues. This CDR3 is CASSYVAGSNEQFF. CDR3 DNA: TGTGCCAGCAGTTACGTCGCGGGGAGCAATGAGCAGTTCTTC.

The chain links TRBV7-9 to TRBJ1-1, with unresolved D. Trimming left V 5 bases short and J 3 bases short, with 10 bases between. Per the germline V gene, CDR1 is SEHNR and CDR2 is FQNEAQ (reference sequence). There are 13 residues in the CDR3. The DNA of the CDR3 is TGTGCCAGCAGCCCTAGGGCTTACACTGAAGCTTTCTTT. This gives the protein CASSPRAYTEAFF.

The chain recombines TRBV4-3 with TRBJ2-6; no definite D call. Germline-derived CDR1 and CDR2 are LGHNA and YSLEER. The CDR3 is 15 amino acids. Trimming took 0 bases from V and 4 from J, leaving 7 bases between them. CDR3 DNA: TGCGCCAGCAGCCAAGATTATGGGGGGGCCAACGTCCTGACTTTC. Translated: CASSQDYGGANVLTF.